This is a list of T cell receptor beta chains from one sample in a study of cytomegalovirus exposure and HLA in healthy donors. Sequencing used immunoSEQ multiplex PCR; TCRdb keeps in-frame clones, though not all of them. This table has a few hundred thousand clones, roughly 88% appearing once. Source material: PBMCs. All receptors come from a young woman in good health and CMV-seronegative. The CDR3 runs from the conserved cysteine through the conserved F or W. The order of the fields is clone size, J gene, D gene, V gene, CDR3 protein, CDR3 DNA. The D gene is left open where the match is weak. Clone size is shown for a subset of rows, as once, few, many or a class of expanded clone.

clone size: NA
J gene: TRBJ2-5
D gene: TRBD1
V gene: TRBV27
CDR3 protein: CASRRLGQKQETQYF
CDR3 DNA: TGTGCCAGCCGACGTTTGGGACAGAAACAAGAGACCCAGTACTTC

clone size: NA
J gene: TRBJ1-1
D gene: TRBD1
V gene: TRBV4-2
CDR3 protein: CASSQDVRVQGPMNTEAFF
CDR3 DNA: TGTGCCAGCAGCCAAGATGTACGCGTACAGGGGCCCATGAACACTGAAGCTTTCTTT

clone size: NA
J gene: TRBJ2-5
D gene: NA
V gene: TRBV10-3
CDR3 protein: CAISEPYGQGGSGTQYF
CDR3 DNA: TGTGCCATCAGCGAGCCATATGGGCAGGGCGGTAGTGGGACCCAGTACTTC

clone size: NA
J gene: TRBJ1-2
D gene: NA
V gene: TRBV7-2
CDR3 protein: CASSLNGVRTNYGYTF
CDR3 DNA: TGTGCCAGCAGCTTAAACGGGGTTAGGACTAACTATGGCTACACCTTC

clone size: NA
J gene: TRBJ1-6
D gene: TRBD1
V gene: TRBV5-1
CDR3 protein: CASSLVGQASSYNSPLHF
CDR3 DNA: TGCGCCAGCAGCTTGGTAGGACAGGCGAGCTCCTATAATTCACCCCTCCACTTT

clone size: NA
J gene: TRBJ2-7
D gene: NA
V gene: TRBV6-5
CDR3 protein: CASSPLGDYEQYF
CDR3 DNA: TGTGCCAGCAGCCCTTTAGGGGATTACGAGCAGTACTTC

clone size: NA
J gene: TRBJ2-3
D gene: TRBD2
V gene: TRBV6-1
CDR3 protein: CASSVTTTSSGGSTQYF
CDR3 DNA: TGTGCCAGCAGTGTCACCACCACTAGCAGCGGGGGTAGTACGCAGTATTTT

clone size: NA
J gene: TRBJ2-5
D gene: TRBD2
V gene: TRBV2
CDR3 protein: CATTPLRTSGSIGTQYF
CDR3 DNA: TGTGCCACCACCCCCCTCAGAACTAGCGGGAGTATAGGGACCCAGTACTTC

clone size: NA
J gene: TRBJ2-7
D gene: NA
V gene: TRBV4-2
CDR3 protein: CASSPYEQYF
CDR3 DNA: TGTGCCAGCAGCCCTTACGAGCAGTACTTC

clone size: once
J gene: TRBJ2-1
D gene: TRBD2
V gene: TRBV4-1
CDR3 protein: CASSQPTSGRSSYNEQFF
CDR3 DNA: TGCGCCAGCAGCCAGCCCACTAGCGGGAGGAGCTCCTACAATGAGCAGTTCTTC

clone size: NA
J gene: TRBJ2-2
D gene: NA
V gene: TRBV30
CDR3 protein: CAWTRGTGELFF
CDR3 DNA: TGTGCCTGGACCCGAGGAACCGGGGAGCTGTTTTTT

clone size: NA
J gene: TRBJ1-4
D gene: NA
V gene: TRBV30
CDR3 protein: CAWSVPWASNEKLFF
CDR3 DNA: TGTGCCTGGAGTGTCCCGTGGGCCTCTAATGAAAAACTGTTTTTT

clone size: NA
J gene: TRBJ1-5
D gene: NA
V gene: TRBV28
CDR3 protein: CASSLAQSDISRSNQPQHF
CDR3 DNA: TGTGCCAGCAGTTTAGCTCAGTCCGACATTTCCCGCAGCAATCAGCCCCAGCATTTT

clone size: NA
J gene: TRBJ2-5
D gene: TRBD2
V gene: TRBV4-1
CDR3 protein: CASSQAPRTSDQETQYF
CDR3 DNA: TGCGCCAGCAGCCAAGCCCCTCGGACTAGCGACCAAGAGACCCAGTACTTC

clone size: NA
J gene: TRBJ2-7
D gene: NA
V gene: TRBV7-2
CDR3 protein: CASSPTRDSSSYEQYF
CDR3 DNA: TGTGCCAGCAGCCCCACCCGGGACTCGAGCTCCTACGAGCAGTACTTC